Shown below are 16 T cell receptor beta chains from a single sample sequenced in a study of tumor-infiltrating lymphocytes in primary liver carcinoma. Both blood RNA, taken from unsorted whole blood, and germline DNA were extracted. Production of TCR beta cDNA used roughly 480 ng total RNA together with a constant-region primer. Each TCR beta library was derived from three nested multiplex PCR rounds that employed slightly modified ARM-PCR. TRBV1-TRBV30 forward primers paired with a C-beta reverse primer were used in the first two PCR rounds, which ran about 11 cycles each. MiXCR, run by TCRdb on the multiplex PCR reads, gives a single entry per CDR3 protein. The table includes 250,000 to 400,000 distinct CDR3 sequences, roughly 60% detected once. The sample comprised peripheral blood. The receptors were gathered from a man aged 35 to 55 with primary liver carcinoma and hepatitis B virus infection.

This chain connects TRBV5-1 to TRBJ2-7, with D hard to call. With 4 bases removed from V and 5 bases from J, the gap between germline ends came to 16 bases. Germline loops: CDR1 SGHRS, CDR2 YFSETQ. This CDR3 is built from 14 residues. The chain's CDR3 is CASSLPERVNEQYF. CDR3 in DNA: TGCGCCAGCAGCCTACCTGAAAGGGTTAACGAGCAGTACTTC.

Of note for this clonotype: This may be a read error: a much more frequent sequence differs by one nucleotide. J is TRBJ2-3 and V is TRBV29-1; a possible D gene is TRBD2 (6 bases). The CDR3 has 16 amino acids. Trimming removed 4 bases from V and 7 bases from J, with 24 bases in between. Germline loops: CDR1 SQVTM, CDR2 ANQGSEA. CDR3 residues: CSVAGVTGASRNTQYF. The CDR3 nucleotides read TGCAGCGTTGCGGGGGTAACAGGCGCCAGTAGAAATACGCAGTATTTT.

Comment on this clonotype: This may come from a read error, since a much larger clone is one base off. CDR3 loop: CASSTTRGMAQYF. DNA for the CDR3: TGTGCCAGCAGCACCACTAGGGGGATGGCCCAGTACTTC. The J gene is TRBJ2-5, the V gene TRBV12-3 or TRBV12-4, with D possibly matching TRBD1 (6 bases). The CDR3 is made up of 13 amino acids. V was trimmed by 6 bases and J by 9 bases, leaving 17 bases between them.

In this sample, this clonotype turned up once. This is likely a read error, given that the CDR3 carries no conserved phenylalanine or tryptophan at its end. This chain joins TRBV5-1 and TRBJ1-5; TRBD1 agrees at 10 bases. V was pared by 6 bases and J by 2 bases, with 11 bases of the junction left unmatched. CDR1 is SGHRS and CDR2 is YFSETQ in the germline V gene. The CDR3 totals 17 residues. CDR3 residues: CASTRDRGGEGNQPQHI. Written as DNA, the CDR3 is TGCGCCAGCACACGGGACAGGGGAGGGGAAGGCAATCAGCCCCAGCATATT.

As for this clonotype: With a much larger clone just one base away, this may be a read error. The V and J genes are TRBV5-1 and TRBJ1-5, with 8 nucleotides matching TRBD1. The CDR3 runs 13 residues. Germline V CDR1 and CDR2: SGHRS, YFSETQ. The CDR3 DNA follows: TGCGCCGGCAGCGCGACAGGGGACCAGCCCCAGCATTTT. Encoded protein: CAGSATGDQPQHF.

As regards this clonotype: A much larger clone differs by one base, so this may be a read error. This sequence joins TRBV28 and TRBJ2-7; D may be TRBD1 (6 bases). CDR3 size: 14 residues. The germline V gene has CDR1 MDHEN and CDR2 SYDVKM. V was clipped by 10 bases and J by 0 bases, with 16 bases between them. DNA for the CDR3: TGTGCCAACACCTTGGGGGCGTTCTCCTACGAGCAGTACTTC. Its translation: CANTLGAFSYEQYF.

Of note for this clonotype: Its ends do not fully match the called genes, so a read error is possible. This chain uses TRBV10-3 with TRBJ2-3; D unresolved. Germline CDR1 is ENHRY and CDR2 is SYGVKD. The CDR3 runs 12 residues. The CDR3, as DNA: TGTGCTATCAGCGAAGGCAGATATACGCAGTATTTT. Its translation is CAISEGRYTQYF.

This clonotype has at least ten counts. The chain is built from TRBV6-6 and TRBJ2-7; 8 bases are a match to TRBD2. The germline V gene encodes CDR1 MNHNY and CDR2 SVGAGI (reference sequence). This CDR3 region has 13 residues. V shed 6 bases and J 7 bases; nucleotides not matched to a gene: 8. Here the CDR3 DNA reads TGTGCCAGCAGCCAAGGACTAGCATGGGAGCAGTACTTC. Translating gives CASSQGLAWEQYF.

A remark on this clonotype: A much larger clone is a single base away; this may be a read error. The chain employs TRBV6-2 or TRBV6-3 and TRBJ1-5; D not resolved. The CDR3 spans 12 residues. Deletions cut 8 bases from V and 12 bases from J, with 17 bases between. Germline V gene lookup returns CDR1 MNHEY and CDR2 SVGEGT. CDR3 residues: CASGNFANLQHF. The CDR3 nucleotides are TGTGCCAGCGGAAATTTTGCGAATCTCCAGCATTTT.

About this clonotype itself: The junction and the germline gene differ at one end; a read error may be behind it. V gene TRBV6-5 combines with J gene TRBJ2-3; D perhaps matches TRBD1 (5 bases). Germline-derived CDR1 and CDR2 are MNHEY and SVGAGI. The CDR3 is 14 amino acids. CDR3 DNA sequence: TGTGCCGGCAGTTACTCGACAGTCACGGATATGCAGTATTTT. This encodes CAGSYSTVTDMQYF.

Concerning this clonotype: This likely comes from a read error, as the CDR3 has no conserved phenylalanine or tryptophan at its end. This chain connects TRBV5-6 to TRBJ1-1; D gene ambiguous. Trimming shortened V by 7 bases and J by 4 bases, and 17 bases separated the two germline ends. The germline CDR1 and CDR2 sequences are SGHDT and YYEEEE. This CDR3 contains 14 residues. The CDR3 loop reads CASCPRIRATEAFY. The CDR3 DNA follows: TGTGCCAGCTGCCCGAGAATTCGGGCCACTGAAGCTTTCTAT.

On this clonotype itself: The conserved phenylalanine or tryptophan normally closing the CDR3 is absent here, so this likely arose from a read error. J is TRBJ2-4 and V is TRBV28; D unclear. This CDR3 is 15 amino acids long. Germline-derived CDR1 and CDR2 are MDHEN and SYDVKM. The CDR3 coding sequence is TGTGCCATCAGCCCTCCCGGGTTGGCCAGAAACATTCAGTACCTC. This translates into CAISPPGLARNIQYL.

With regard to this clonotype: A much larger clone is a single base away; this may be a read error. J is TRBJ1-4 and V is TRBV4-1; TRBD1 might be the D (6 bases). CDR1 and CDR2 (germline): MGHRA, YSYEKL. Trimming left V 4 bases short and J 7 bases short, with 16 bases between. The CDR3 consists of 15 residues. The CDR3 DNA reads TGCGCCAGCAGCCGCCTCCCCACAGGGATTGAAAAACTGTTTTTT. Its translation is CASSRLPTGIEKLFF.

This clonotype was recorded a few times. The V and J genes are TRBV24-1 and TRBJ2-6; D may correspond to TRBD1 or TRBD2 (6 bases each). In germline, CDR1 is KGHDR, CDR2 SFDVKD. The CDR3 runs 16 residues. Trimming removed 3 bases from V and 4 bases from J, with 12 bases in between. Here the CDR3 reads CATSDPQGGGANVLTF. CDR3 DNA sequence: TGTGCCACCAGTGATCCCCAAGGGGGGGGGGCCAACGTCCTGACTTTC.

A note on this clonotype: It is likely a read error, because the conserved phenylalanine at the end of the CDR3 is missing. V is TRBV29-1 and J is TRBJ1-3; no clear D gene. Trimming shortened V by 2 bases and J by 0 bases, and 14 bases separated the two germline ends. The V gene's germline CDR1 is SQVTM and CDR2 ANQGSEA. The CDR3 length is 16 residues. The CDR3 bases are TGCAGCGTTGAAACCCCACACGACGTCTCTGGAAACACCATATATTCT. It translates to CSVETPHDVSGNTIYS.

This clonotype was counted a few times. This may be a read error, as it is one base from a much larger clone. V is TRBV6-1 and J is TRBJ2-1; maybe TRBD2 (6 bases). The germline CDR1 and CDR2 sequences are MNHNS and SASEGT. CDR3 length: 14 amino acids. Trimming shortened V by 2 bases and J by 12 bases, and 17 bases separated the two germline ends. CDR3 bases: TGTGCCAGCAGTGAAAAAGTTCGGGGGATTGCGCAGTTCTTC. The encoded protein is CASSEKVRGIAQFF.